This TCR beta chain appears in the sequencing data of a study of blood T cell repertoires in COVID-19 (dated by TCRdb to about 2020). Broadly, across the study: Samples from collaborators originated in the United States, Italy and Spain and spanned both the acute and convalescent phases of COVID-19. The prospective study material was composed of cDNA or gDNA derived from T cells, B-cell-depleted T cells, or PBMCs. Samples were obtained from the ongoing ImmuneRACE study (first 160 participants) and from 1,200 or so subjects provided by 6 global collaborators. Where available, HLA class I and class II types were obtained from metadata supplied by the sample provider rather than from assay-based typing. The dataset comprised deeply sampled blood TCRbeta repertoires from subjects exposed to, actively infected with, or recovered from COVID-19. The repertoires were made available in a free public database intended to serve as a resource for research on the immune response to SARS-CoV-2. The sample metadata nearly always contained a de-identified subject ID, COVID-19 status, age in years and sex. Overall study results and their limits: Clinical and demographic metadata were provided uncurated, with the amount varying by source and participant.

As regards this clone: The antigen it binds to is not known. No base-level quality is on record; no much larger clone is a single base apart.

Each collaborating institution followed its own protocols to collect whole blood in K2EDTA tubes. For TCRbeta analysis, collaborators shipped samples in one of three forms: frozen whole blood, isolated PBMCs, or DNA extracted from either of those sample types. The immunoSEQ Assay, a bias-controlled multiplex PCR, was used to amplify TCRbeta CDR3 regions from genomic DNA. The study's processing was this. Nucleated cell counts per sample were estimated from amplification of reference gene primers within the assay. To quantify the absolute abundance of each unique TCRbeta CDR3 rearrangement, sequence reads were collapsed and filtered. For each sample, productive Simpson clonality was calculated as the square root of Simpson's diversity index over productive rearrangements. The immuneACCESS repertoire file appears here via TCRdb, limited to in-frame rearrangements. These files lack a portion of the clones; in checked studies, under half of the deficit traces to unresolved V genes, and the cause of the others is not known. V and J calls and clone size come straight from that table; D and trimming were deduced from the DNA. The sample table records under 200,000 clones; about 80% of these occur just once. Around 2.4% of the sample is taken by the ten largest.

This TCR was sampled from a human donor with acute or convalescent COVID-19. The donor label of this sample is uncertain. Source material: peripheral blood.

The CDR3 amino acid sequence is: CASSELGAGNTEAFF. The sequence in DNA is TGTGCCAGCAGTGAACTGGGGGCCGGGAACACTGAAGCTTTCTTT. This receptor chain uses TRBV6-1 and TRBJ1-1; TRBD1 might be the D gene, on 6 matching bases. V sheds 2 bases and J sheds 1 base, leaving 11 bases between their ends. The CDR3 runs 15 residues from the cysteine to the phenylalanine. Of all the DNA, just the CDR3 is kept, 45 bases in frame from base 1. CDR1 MNHNS and CDR2 SASEGT are derived from the germline V gene.